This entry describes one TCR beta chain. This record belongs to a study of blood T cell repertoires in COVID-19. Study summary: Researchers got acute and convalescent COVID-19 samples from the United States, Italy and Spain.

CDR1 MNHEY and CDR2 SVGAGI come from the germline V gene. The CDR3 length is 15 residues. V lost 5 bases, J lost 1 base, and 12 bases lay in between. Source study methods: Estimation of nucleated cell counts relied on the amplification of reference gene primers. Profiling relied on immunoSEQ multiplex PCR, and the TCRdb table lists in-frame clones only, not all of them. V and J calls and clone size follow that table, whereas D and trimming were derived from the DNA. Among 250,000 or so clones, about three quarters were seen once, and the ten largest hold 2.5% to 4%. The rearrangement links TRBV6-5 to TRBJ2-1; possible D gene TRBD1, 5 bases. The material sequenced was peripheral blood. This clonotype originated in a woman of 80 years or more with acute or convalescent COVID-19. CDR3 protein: CASSPTGSSYNEQFF. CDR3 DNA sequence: TGTGCCAGCAGTCCTACAGGATCTTCCTACAATGAGCAGTTCTTC.